The rows below give T cell receptor beta chains drawn from one sample of a study of T cells after yellow fever vaccination. One entry per CDR3 protein, called by TCRdb with MiXCR from the 5' RACE reads. The data hold a few hundred thousand distinct CDR3 sequences, with around 6.8% observed a single time. Source: PBMCs, taken about 49 days after the first yellow fever vaccination. These receptors all come from a young man who received the YFV17D yellow fever vaccine. Both conserved end residues are part of each CDR3. The D gene is left open where the match is weak. Where a row states a size, it is once, few, many or the class of an expanded clone; other rows omit it.

NA	NA	TRBV6-5	TRBJ2-7	CASSYGQLTSYEQYF	TGTGCCAGCAGTTACGGGCAACTCACATCCTACGAGCAGTACTTC
many	NA	TRBV9	TRBJ2-2	CASSVATSAPNTGELFF	TGTGCCAGCAGCGTAGCTACGAGCGCGCCAAACACCGGGGAGCTGTTTTTT
NA	NA	TRBV7-2	TRBJ1-3	CATQQWVSGNTIYF	TGTGCCACCCAACAGTGGGTCTCTGGAAACACCATATATTTT
many	TRBD2	TRBV5-4	TRBJ2-5	CASSQTSGPETQYF	TGTGCCAGCAGCCAGACTAGCGGGCCAGAGACCCAGTACTTC
NA	NA	TRBV10-2	TRBJ2-1	CASSDLVDNEQFF	TGCGCCAGCAGCGATCTCGTTGACAATGAGCAGTTCTTC
few	NA	TRBV6-1	TRBJ2-3	CASSISGNTDTQYF	TGTGCCAGCAGTATTAGCGGAAACACAGATACGCAGTATTTT
many	TRBD1	TRBV4-2	TRBJ1-1	CASTTQGVNTEAFF	TGTGCCAGCACCACCCAGGGGGTGAACACTGAAGCTTTCTTT
NA	TRBD1	TRBV7-9	TRBJ1-2	CASSLRDSNYGYTF	TGTGCCAGCAGCTTAAGGGACAGCAACTATGGCTACACCTTC
many	NA	TRBV6-5	TRBJ2-7	CASSYVGHGDEQYF	TGTGCCAGCAGTTACGTCGGCCACGGGGACGAGCAGTACTTC
few	NA	TRBV5-1	TRBJ1-3	CASSLEYPGRNSGNTIYF	TGCGCCAGCAGCTTGGAGTACCCCGGGCGGAACTCTGGAAACACCATATATTTT
NA	NA	TRBV6-2/TRBV6-3	TRBJ2-3	CASSQLGETQYF	TGTGCCAGCAGTCAACTGGGAGAAACGCAGTATTTT
NA	NA	TRBV4-3	TRBJ2-1	CASSQVGGEQFF	TGCGCCAGCAGTCAGGTTGGGGGTGAGCAGTTCTTC
few	NA	TRBV7-2	TRBJ2-5	CASSLYRGNQETQYF	TGTGCCAGCAGCTTATACCGAGGGAACCAAGAGACCCAGTACTTC
NA	NA	TRBV7-6	TRBJ1-5	CASSSVADQPQHF	TGTGCCAGCAGCTCCGTGGCGGATCAGCCCCAGCATTTT
few	TRBD1	TRBV18	TRBJ2-6	CASSDRVLSSGANVLTF	TGTGCCAGCTCCGACAGGGTATTAAGCTCTGGGGCCAACGTCCTGACTTTC
few	NA	TRBV6-5	TRBJ2-5	CASGGAQETQYF	TGTGCCAGTGGAGGGGCCCAAGAGACCCAGTACTTC
many	TRBD1	TRBV29-1	TRBJ1-2	CSVRGATHYGYTF	TGCAGCGTCAGGGGGGCGACGCATTATGGCTACACCTTC
NA	TRBD2	TRBV12-3/TRBV12-4	TRBJ2-3	CASLPGLLTDTQYF	TGTGCCAGTTTACCGGGACTACTCACAGATACGCAGTATTTT
NA	NA	TRBV7-2	TRBJ2-3	CASSLQASVPDTQYF	TGTGCCAGCAGCTTACAGGCTAGCGTCCCAGATACGCAGTATTTT
NA	TRBD1	TRBV20-1	TRBJ2-3	CSAFRGFSTDTQYF	TGCAGTGCTTTCAGGGGGTTTAGCACAGATACGCAGTATTTT
NA	NA	TRBV5-6	TRBJ1-2	CASSPETGELSNYGYTF	TGTGCCAGCAGTCCGGAGACGGGCGAGCTATCCAACTATGGCTACACCTTC
many	NA	TRBV7-2	TRBJ1-6	CASSLEGDSPLHF	TGTGCCAGCAGCTTAGAGGGGGATTCACCCCTCCACTTT
few	TRBD1	TRBV4-1	TRBJ2-5	CASSRPGQGTQETQYF	TGCGCCAGCAGCCGTCCGGGACAGGGGACCCAAGAGACCCAGTACTTC
many	NA	TRBV5-4	TRBJ2-5	CASSSTGPVGETQYF	TGTGCCAGCAGCTCCACGGGACCCGTGGGTGAGACCCAGTACTTC
few	NA	TRBV6-6	TRBJ2-1	CASSFLAWEQFF	TGTGCCAGCAGTTTCCTAGCGTGGGAGCAGTTCTTC
NA	NA	TRBV4-1	TRBJ1-2	CASSSPGQHYGYTF	TGCGCCAGCAGCTCGCCTGGACAGCACTATGGCTACACCTTC
NA	TRBD2	TRBV4-2	TRBJ2-1	CASSQGGLAGGREQFF	TGTGCCAGCAGCCAAGGGGGTCTAGCGGGGGGGCGCGAGCAGTTCTTC
few	TRBD1	TRBV4-3	TRBJ1-1	CASSQVAWLDRAKMNTEAFF	TGCGCCAGCAGCCAAGTGGCCTGGCTGGACAGGGCAAAAATGAACACTGAAGCTTTCTTT
few	NA	TRBV2	TRBJ1-1	CASSSTVTNTEAFF	TGTGCCAGCAGTTCTACAGTGACGAACACTGAAGCTTTCTTT
NA	NA	TRBV19	TRBJ1-5	CASSIAKQGSNQPQHF	TGTGCCAGTAGTATAGCTAAACAGGGAAGCAATCAGCCCCAGCATTTT
few	NA	TRBV4-2	TRBJ1-1	CASSQKVQGTEAFF	TGTGCCAGCAGCCAAAAGGTGCAGGGTACTGAAGCTTTCTTT
many	NA	TRBV3-1	TRBJ2-7	CASSPNRGYEQYF	TGTGCCAGCAGCCCTAACCGGGGGTACGAGCAGTACTTC
NA	NA	TRBV7-9	TRBJ1-2	CASSDGNYGYTF	TGTGCCAGCAGCGACGGAAACTATGGCTACACCTTC
few	NA	TRBV7-9	TRBJ1-6	CASSLAGAWNSPLHF	TGTGCCAGCAGCTTAGCGGGGGCGTGGAATTCACCCCTCCACTTT
NA	NA	TRBV6-5	TRBJ2-7	CASTRTGQSYEQYF	TGTGCCAGCACCCGGACCGGTCAGTCCTACGAGCAGTACTTC
many	TRBD2	TRBV6-5	TRBJ2-5	CASSYSASGGPKETQYF	TGTGCCAGCAGTTACTCGGCTAGCGGGGGACCAAAAGAGACCCAGTACTTC
few	NA	TRBV20-1	TRBJ2-3	CSARGIASTDTQYF	TGCAGTGCCAGAGGGATAGCTAGCACAGATACGCAGTATTTT
NA	NA	TRBV5-8	TRBJ2-5	CASSLLARQETQYF	TGTGCCAGCAGTTTATTAGCGCGGCAAGAGACCCAGTACTTC
few	NA	TRBV6-1	TRBJ2-2	CASTSIVTGELFF	TGTGCCAGCACATCTATAGTAACCGGGGAGCTGTTTTTT
few	NA	TRBV7-6	TRBJ2-1	CAVGGGRGRLYEQFF	TGTGCGGTCGGAGGGGGGCGGGGGCGCTTATATGAGCAGTTCTTC
few	NA	TRBV19	TRBJ2-3	CASSKGRSQGGITDTQYF	TGTGCCAGTAGTAAGGGCCGCTCCCAGGGGGGGATCACAGATACGCAGTATTTT
NA	NA	TRBV12-3/TRBV12-4	TRBJ1-2	CASSLRGSDGYTF	TGTGCCAGCAGTTTACGTGGCTCGGATGGCTACACCTTC